Sequencing of this TCR beta chain was carried out in a study of identical twins (dated by TCRdb to about 2016). Broadly, across the study: To test whether fetal clonotypes persist, this study deep-sequenced TCR alpha and beta repertoires from monozygotic twins, from unrelated adults of various ages, and from cord blood. To rule out contamination, replicate twin experiments were performed at different times with different library preparation protocols. Beyond this particular receptor, the publication reports: Invariant T cells such as MAIT and iNKT could partly confound zero-insertion analyses, though diverse VJ usage argued against this for most clonotypes. Because the same donors could not be followed over many years, the conclusions depended on cross-sectional statistical analysis. A weaker excess of twin sharing was found in beta out-of-frame sequences because the signal-to-noise ratio was lowered by fewer shared sequences. Out-of-frame TCR alpha sequences shared between twins showed an excess of low generation-probability sequences compared with coincidental sharing between unrelated individuals. Fewer insertions were carried by abundant cord blood beta clonotypes; a weaker similar trend was observed in young adult naive repertoires, while no such trend was observed in memory repertoires. Recombination models systematically underestimated out-of-frame TCR alpha sharing in monozygotic twins but agreed with sharing between unrelated individuals.

To prepare the library, 5' RACE was applied. Sequenced on an Illumina HiSeq 2000. A universal primer binding site was added through template switching, and the final cDNA carried a unique molecular identifier so that TCR cDNA molecules could be counted accurately. First-strand cDNA for TCR alpha and beta chains was synthesized from specific primers in the conserved constant-segment region. To control for contamination, every cDNA library carried two barcodes: a SMART-Mk sample barcode plus Illumina barcodes. Two successive PCR steps introduced TruSeq adapter sequences along with Illumina sample barcodes. Sequencing of the TCR alpha and beta cDNA libraries was done on the Illumina HiSeq platform using custom primers. Per the authors' processing: MiGEC processed the raw reads to extract unique molecular identifiers, while MiXCR was used to determine the CDR3 positions. For each individual, recombination models were inferred using an EM algorithm with the repgenHMM and IGoR tools. Shared clonotype analysis was performed with the tcR package in R, normalizing sharing by the product of cloneset sizes. Out-of-frame nonproductive sequences were analyzed to study raw recombination free of thymic and clonal selection effects. Clones were called with MiXCR by TCRdb after fastp trimmed the public reads at Q25, and only in-frame beta chains were retained. A single entry per CDR3 protein holds the most common genes and DNA from its merged rows. The V and J calls here are based on TCRdb, not the publication. This sample has some 250,000 distinct CDR3 sequences in its table, and approximately 12% of those were observed once. Roughly 3.7% of the sample lies in the top ten.

The CDR1 and CDR2 encoded by the germline V gene are MDHEN and SYDVKM. V gives up 5 bases and J gives up 0 bases, and the segment between their germline ends measures 22 bases. The CDR3, cysteine through phenylalanine, is 19 amino acids long. CDR3 DNA only is kept here, 57 bases in frame from base 1. Every donor was a healthy Caucasian. The twin cohort consisted of three pairs of female monozygotic twins, all aged roughly 18 to 30 years. Using Miltenyi CD45RO+ enrichment and human naive T-cell isolation kits, memory (CD45RO+) and naive T cells were isolated from PBMC. This clonotype has just a few counts. Its antigen remains unidentified. No quality values exist for individual bases; no much larger clone is one base distant. The sample was also linked to a second study, of yellow fever vaccine responses in identical twins. The other study reports the following: According to the authors, the vaccine-induced T cell response in identical twins seemed to be partly convergent and partly specific to each individual. Focusing on identical twins, the study followed the T cell clones that responded to the vaccine, and did so with precision.

Recombination connected TRBV28 to TRBJ2-2, with the D call perhaps TRBD1 or TRBD2, each one matching 5 bases. This TCR was recovered from a woman between 18 and 29 years old in good health. The sequencing sample was made of memory (CD45RO+) T cells sorted from blood. Reading the label with the study, this specimen's cell subset or site is: CD45RO+ enriched T cells. The DNA is as follows: TGTGCCAGCAGTCCTCCCGCAGGGTCTTGGAGGCCGAACACCGGGGAGCTGTTTTTT. Its translation reads: CASSPPAGSWRPNTGELFF.